This T cell receptor (beta chain) originates from a study of cytomegalovirus exposure and HLA in healthy donors. At the level of the study: The same platform was used for the 100 to 150 validation repertoires and the approximately 670 first-cohort repertoires, a later analysis reported.

Concerning this clone itself: Antigen specificity is unknown.

The data were produced by immunoSEQ multiplex PCR, yet TCRdb's version contains in-frame clones alone and is incomplete. This sample has fewer than 350,000 clones, with 85% to 90% found just once. Germline-derived CDR1 and CDR2 are SGDLS and YYNGEE. V lost 3 bases, J lost 7 bases, and 13 bases lay in between. The CDR3 contains 13 residues. Whole-study results and caveats: Specificity of three CMV-associated chains for CMV antigens was verified in vitro. Rare sequences made up most TCRs, while some public TCRs were found in many donors.

The source of this sequence is a woman aged 18 to 35 in good health and CMV-seronegative. This chain uses TRBV9 with TRBJ1-2, with unresolved D. Sequenced material: PBMCs. The CDR3 reads CASSAPWRVGYTF. The CDR3 DNA follows: TGTGCCAGCAGCGCACCGTGGAGGGTTGGCTACACCTTC.